Reported below is one T cell receptor beta chain. No patient had autoimmune disease or received systemic immunosuppression. CDR1 and CDR2 (germline): MNHEY, SVGAGI. This CDR3 spans 15 amino acids. The V gene end was trimmed by 5 bases and the J gene end by 3 bases; junction bases not matched to a gene: 6. Clones were read by immunoSEQ multiplex PCR, and TCRdb kept only the in-frame ones, dropping some. The data contain 70,000 to 95,000 clones, roughly 94% of them seen just once; the ten biggest clones take up 0.45% to 0.6%. The record originates from a study of OX40 agonist ivuxolimab in advanced cancers. Turning to the study itself: Having had anti-PD-1, anti-PD-L1 or anti-CTLA-4 therapy before was allowed, and roughly 40% had some.

This specimen consisted of CD4+ or CD8+ T cells sorted from blood, obtained in a trial of the OX40 agonist ivuxolimab. The chain couples TRBV6-5 to TRBJ2-3; 9 bases map to TRBD1. The origin of this receptor is an adult with an advanced solid tumor such as melanoma, head and neck, liver or kidney cancer. In nucleotides, the CDR3 is TGTGCCAGCAGTAACCCGGGACAGGGTACAGATACGCAGTATTTT. Translating it yields CASSNPGQGTDTQYF.